The rows below give T cell receptor beta chains drawn from one sample of a study of blood T cell repertoires in COVID-19. Sequencing used immunoSEQ multiplex PCR; TCRdb keeps in-frame clones, though not all of them. Of about 73,000 clones in the sample, 70% to 85% were seen once. The sequenced sample consisted of peripheral blood. The receptors shown here come from a woman aged 55-70 years with acute or convalescent COVID-19. Both conserved end residues are part of each CDR3. A D gene is named only where the DNA matches it firmly. Some rows have no size entry. The others give once, few or many, or a class for an expanded clone.

v_gene,d_gene,len,j_gene,abundance,CDR3aa,CDR3nt
TRBV5-1,.,15,TRBJ2-3,once,CASSLEGWSTDTQYF,TGCGCCAGCAGCTTAGAGGGATGGTCCACAGATACGCAGTATTTT
TRBV6-5,TRBD1,13,TRBJ1-2,.,CASRRQGSGGYTF,TGTGCCAGCAGACGACAGGGGAGCGGCGGCTACACCTTC
TRBV12-5,TRBD2,16,TRBJ2-4,.,CASGLVTSGAKNIQYF,TGTGCTAGTGGTTTGGTGACTAGCGGAGCCAAAAACATTCAGTACTTC
TRBV20-1,.,14,TRBJ1-5,.,CSASNVNSNQPQHF,TGCAGTGCTAGTAATGTTAATAGCAATCAGCCCCAGCATTTT
TRBV24-1,.,15,TRBJ1-1,.,CATSAAGVGNTEAFF,TGTGCCACTTCCGCGGCGGGGGTCGGGAACACTGAAGCTTTCTTT
TRBV30,TRBD1,15,TRBJ1-1,.,CAWSFPLTGPPEAFF,TGTGCCTGGAGTTTCCCGCTGACAGGGCCCCCTGAAGCTTTCTTT
TRBV3-1/TRBV3-2,TRBD2,14,TRBJ2-7,.,CASSQGGSGGRQYF,TGTGCCAGCAGCCAAGGGGGTAGCGGGGGTAGGCAGTACTTC
TRBV2,.,14,TRBJ2-3,.,CASSTGSRTDTQYF,TGTGCCAGCAGCACAGGGTCCCGCACAGATACGCAGTATTTT
TRBV7-3,TRBD2,17,TRBJ2-1,.,CASSFQGLAGGVGEQFF,TGTGCCAGCAGCTTCCAGGGACTAGCGGGAGGGGTCGGTGAGCAGTTCTTC
TRBV6-2/TRBV6-3,TRBD2,17,TRBJ2-1,.,CASRPYYSGRGENEQFF,TGTGCCAGCAGACCTTACTATAGCGGGAGAGGGGAGAATGAGCAGTTCTTC
TRBV2,.,14,TRBJ1-5,.,CASRAGYSNQPQHF,TGTGCCAGCAGGGCAGGATATAGCAATCAGCCCCAGCATTTT
TRBV27,TRBD2,16,TRBJ2-7,.,CASSSNARTGGYEQYF,TGTGCCAGCAGTTCCAACGCCAGGACGGGGGGATACGAGCAGTACTTC
TRBV7-9,TRBD1,15,TRBJ1-6,once,CASSLTRDRNSPLHF,TGTGCCAGCAGCTTGACCCGGGACAGAAATTCACCCCTCCACTTT
TRBV7-3,TRBD1,13,TRBJ2-5,.,CASSRDRAETQYF,TGTGCCAGCAGCCGAGACAGGGCTGAGACCCAGTACTTC
TRBV15,TRBD1,15,TRBJ2-7,.,CATSEGTGGPYEQYF,TGTGCCACCAGCGAGGGGACAGGGGGCCCCTACGAGCAGTACTTC
TRBV10-3,.,14,TRBJ1-4,few,CAISELEGREKLFF,TGTGCCATCAGTGAGCTGGAGGGAAGGGAAAAACTGTTTTTT
TRBV19,TRBD1,14,TRBJ2-7,.,CASSQLQGQGEQYF,TGTGCCAGTAGTCAGTTACAGGGGCAGGGGGAGCAGTACTTC
TRBV7-8,TRBD2,20,TRBJ2-3,few,CASSLVGTRGRRSMDHTQYF,TGTGCCAGCAGCTTAGTAGGGACTAGAGGCCGCCGGAGTATGGATCATACGCAGTATTTT
TRBV25-1,.,12,TRBJ1-1,.,CASSGGGREAFF,TGTGCCAGCAGTGGGGGGGGGCGCGAAGCTTTCTTT
TRBV5-6,.,14,TRBJ1-2,once,CASGQAGKNYGYTF,TGTGCCAGCGGCCAGGCAGGGAAAAACTATGGCTACACCTTC
TRBV28,.,17,TRBJ1-2,.,CASSLQGVGRLGYGYTF,TGTGCCAGCAGTTTACAGGGAGTTGGGCGACTAGGCTATGGCTACACCTTC
TRBV28,TRBD1,18,TRBJ1-1,.,CASSQPTTGGKMNTEAFF,TGTGCCAGCAGTCAACCGACGACAGGGGGTAAAATGAACACTGAAGCTTTCTTT
TRBV30,.,13,TRBJ2-2,.,CAWSVKGAGELFF,TGTGCCTGGAGTGTGAAGGGGGCCGGGGAGCTGTTTTTT
TRBV19,TRBD1,15,TRBJ2-2,.,CASSYGQGWTGELFF,TGTGCCAGTAGCTATGGACAGGGATGGACCGGGGAGCTGTTTTTT
TRBV29-1,.,14,TRBJ1-1,.,CSVVRAGVNTEAFF,TGCAGCGTAGTCCGCGCAGGGGTGAACACTGAAGCTTTCTTT
TRBV7-3,TRBD1,16,TRBJ1-6,.,CASSKLGQGENSPLHF,TGTGCCAGCAGCAAACTCGGACAGGGGGAGAATTCACCCCTCCACTTT
TRBV3-1/TRBV3-2,.,11,TRBJ2-2,once,CASRTTGELFF,TGTGCCAGCAGGACTACCGGGGAGCTGTTTTTT
TRBV3-1/TRBV3-2,.,15,TRBJ1-5,.,CASSPRVGWDQPQHF,TGTGCCAGCAGCCCCAGGGTCGGCTGGGATCAGCCCCAGCATTTT
TRBV28,.,15,TRBJ2-7,.,CASRANAGFFYEQYF,TGTGCCAGCAGAGCGAATGCGGGATTTTTCTACGAGCAGTACTTC